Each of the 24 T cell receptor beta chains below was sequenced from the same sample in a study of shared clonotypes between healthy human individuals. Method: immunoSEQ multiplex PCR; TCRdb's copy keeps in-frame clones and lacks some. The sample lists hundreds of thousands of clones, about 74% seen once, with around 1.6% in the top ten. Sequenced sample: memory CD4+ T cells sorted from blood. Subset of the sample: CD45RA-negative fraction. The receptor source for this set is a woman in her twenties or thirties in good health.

In DNA, the CDR3 is TGTGCCAGCAGCCAAGGCCGGGGACAAGCCTACGAGCAGTACTTC. It codes for CASSQGRGQAYEQYF. The J gene is TRBJ2-7, the V gene TRBV14, with a possible D match to TRBD1 (6 bases). The CDR3 contains 15 residues. CDR1 is SGHDN and CDR2 is FVKESK in the germline V gene. V was pared by 1 base and J by 2 bases, with 12 bases between.

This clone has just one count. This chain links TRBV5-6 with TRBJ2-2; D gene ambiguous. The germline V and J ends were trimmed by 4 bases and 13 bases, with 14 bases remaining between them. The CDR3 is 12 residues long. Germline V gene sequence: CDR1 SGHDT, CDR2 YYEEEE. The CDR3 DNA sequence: TGTGCCAGCAGCCCGGACCCTAAGTGGCTGTTTTTT. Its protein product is CASSPDPKWLFF.

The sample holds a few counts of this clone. The CDR3 nucleotides read TGTGCCAGCAGCTCAGACTATGTCCGGAATGAGCAGTTCTTC. It translates to CASSSDYVRNEQFF. The chain is built from TRBV7-2 and TRBJ2-1; tentative D call: TRBD2 (5 bases). The V gene lost 4 bases and the J gene lost 7 bases, with 14 bases spanning the gap. Germline-derived CDR1 and CDR2 are SGHTA and FQGNSA. This CDR3 region has 14 residues.

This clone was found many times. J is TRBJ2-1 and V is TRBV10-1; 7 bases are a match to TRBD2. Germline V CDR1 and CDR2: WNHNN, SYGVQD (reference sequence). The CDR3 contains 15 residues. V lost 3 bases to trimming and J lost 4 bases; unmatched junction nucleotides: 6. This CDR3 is CASSDASSGYNEQFF. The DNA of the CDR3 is TGCGCCAGCAGTGATGCGTCTAGCGGTTACAATGAGCAGTTCTTC.

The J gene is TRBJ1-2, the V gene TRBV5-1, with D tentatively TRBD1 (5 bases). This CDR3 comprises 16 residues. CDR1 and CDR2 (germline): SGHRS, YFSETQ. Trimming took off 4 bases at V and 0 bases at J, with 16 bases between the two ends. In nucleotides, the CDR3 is TGCGCCAGCAGCCCCGGCAGGCAGGGAGCTAACTATGGCTACACCTTC. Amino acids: CASSPGRQGANYGYTF.

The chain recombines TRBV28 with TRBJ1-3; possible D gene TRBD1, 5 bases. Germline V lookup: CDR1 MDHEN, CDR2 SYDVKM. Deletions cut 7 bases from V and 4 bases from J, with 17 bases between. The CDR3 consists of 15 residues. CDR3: CASIKSGTSGNTIYF. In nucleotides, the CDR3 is TGTGCCAGCATTAAATCCGGGACGAGCGGAAACACCATATATTTT.

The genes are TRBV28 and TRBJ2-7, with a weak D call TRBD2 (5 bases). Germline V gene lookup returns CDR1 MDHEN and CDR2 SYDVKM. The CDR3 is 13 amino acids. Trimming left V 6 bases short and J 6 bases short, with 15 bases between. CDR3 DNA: TGTGCCAGCAGGGTCGAGATCCGGGGCGAGCAGTACTTC. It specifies CASRVEIRGEQYF.

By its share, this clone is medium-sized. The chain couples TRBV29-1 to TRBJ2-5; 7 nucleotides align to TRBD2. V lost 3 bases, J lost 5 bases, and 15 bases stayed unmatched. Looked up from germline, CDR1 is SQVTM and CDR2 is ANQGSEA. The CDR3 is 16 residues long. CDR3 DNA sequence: TGCAGCGTTGACCAACAGGAGACCGGGACTACTGAGACCCAGTACTTC. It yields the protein CSVDQQETGTTETQYF.

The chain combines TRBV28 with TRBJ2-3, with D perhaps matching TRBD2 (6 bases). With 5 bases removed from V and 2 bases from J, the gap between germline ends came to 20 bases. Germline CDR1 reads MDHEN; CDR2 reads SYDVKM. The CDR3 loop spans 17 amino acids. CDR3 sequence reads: CASSPRDFYTDTDTQYF. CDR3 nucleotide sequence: TGTGCCAGCAGTCCCAGGGACTTCTATACTGACACAGATACGCAGTATTTT.

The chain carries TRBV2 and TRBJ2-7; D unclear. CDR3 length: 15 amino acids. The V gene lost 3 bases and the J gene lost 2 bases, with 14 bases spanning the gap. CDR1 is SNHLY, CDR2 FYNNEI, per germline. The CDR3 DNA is TGTGCCAGCAGTGATTGGGCCGGTGGAACCTACGAGCAGTACTTC. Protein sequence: CASSDWAGGTYEQYF.

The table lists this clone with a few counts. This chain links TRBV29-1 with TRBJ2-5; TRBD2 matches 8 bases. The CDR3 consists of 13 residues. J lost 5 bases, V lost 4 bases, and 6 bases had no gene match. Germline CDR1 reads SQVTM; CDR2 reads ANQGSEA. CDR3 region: CSVVTGGRETQYF. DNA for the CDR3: TGCAGCGTTGTCACGGGGGGGCGGGAGACCCAGTACTTC.

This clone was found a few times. The CDR3, as DNA: TGTGCCAGCAGCTTAGTGGTACAGGGCCACGAGCAGTACTTC. Translated: CASSLVVQGHEQYF. The chain carries TRBV11-2 and TRBJ2-7; the D gene is possibly TRBD1 (6 bases). Germline loops: CDR1 SGHAT, CDR2 FQNNGV. This CDR3 has 14 residues. Trimming removed 1 base at V and 5 bases at J, with 12 bases between.

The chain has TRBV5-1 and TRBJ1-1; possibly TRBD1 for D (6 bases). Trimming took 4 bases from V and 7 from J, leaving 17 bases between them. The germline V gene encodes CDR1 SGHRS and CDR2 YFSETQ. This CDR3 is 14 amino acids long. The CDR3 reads CASSPRGEVGEAFF. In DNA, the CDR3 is TGCGCCAGCAGCCCCAGGGGCGAAGTTGGTGAAGCTTTCTTT. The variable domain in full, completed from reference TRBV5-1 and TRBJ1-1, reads KAGVTQTPRYLIKTRGQQVTLSCSPISGHRSVSWYQQTPGQGLQFLFEYFSETQRNKGNFPGRFSGRQFSNSRSEMNVSTLELGDSALYLCASSPRGEVGEAFFGQGTRLTVV.

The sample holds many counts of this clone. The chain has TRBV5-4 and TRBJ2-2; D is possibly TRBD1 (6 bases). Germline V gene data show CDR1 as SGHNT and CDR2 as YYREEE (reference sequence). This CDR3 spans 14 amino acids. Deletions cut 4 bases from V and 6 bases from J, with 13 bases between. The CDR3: CASSLPQGSGELFF. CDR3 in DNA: TGTGCCAGCAGCCTTCCACAGGGCTCCGGGGAGCTGTTTTTT. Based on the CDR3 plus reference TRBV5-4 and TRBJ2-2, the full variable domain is ETGVTQSPTHLIKTRGQQVTLRCSSQSGHNTVSWYQQALGQGPQFIFQYYREEENGRGNFPPRFSGLQFPNYSSELNVNALELDDSALYLCASSLPQGSGELFFGEGSRLTVL.

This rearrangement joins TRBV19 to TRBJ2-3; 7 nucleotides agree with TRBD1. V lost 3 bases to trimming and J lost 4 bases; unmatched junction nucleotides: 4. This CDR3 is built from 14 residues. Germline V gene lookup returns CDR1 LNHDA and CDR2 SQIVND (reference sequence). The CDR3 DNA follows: TGTGCCAGTAGTATGGGAAGGGGGCCAGATACGCAGTATTTT. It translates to CASSMGRGPDTQYF.

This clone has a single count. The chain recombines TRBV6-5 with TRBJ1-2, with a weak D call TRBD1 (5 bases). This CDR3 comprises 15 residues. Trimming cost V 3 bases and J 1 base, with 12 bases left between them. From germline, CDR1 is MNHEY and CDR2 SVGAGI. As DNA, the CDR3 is TGTGCCAGCAGTTATCGTGGGGGGAATAACTATGGCTACACCTTC. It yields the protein CASSYRGGNNYGYTF.

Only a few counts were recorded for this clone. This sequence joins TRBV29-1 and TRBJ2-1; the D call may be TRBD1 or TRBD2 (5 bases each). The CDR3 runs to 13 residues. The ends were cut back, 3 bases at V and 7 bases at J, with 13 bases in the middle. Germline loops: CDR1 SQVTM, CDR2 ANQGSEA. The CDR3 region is CSVDPGRINEQFF. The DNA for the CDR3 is TGCAGCGTTGATCCAGGGAGAATTAATGAGCAGTTCTTC.

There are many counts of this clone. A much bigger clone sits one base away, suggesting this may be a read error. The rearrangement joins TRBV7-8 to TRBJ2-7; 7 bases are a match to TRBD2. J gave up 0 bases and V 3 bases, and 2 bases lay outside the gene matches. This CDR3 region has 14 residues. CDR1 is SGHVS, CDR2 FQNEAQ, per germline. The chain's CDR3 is CASSFQRDSYEQYF. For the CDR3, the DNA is TGTGCCAGCAGCTTCCAGCGGGACTCCTACGAGCAGTACTTC.

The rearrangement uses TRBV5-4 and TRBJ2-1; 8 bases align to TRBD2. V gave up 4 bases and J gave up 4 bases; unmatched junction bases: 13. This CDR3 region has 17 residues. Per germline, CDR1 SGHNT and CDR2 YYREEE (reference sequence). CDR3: CASSLKFSGTSYNEQFF. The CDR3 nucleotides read TGTGCCAGCAGCCTAAAGTTTAGCGGGACGAGTTACAATGAGCAGTTCTTC.

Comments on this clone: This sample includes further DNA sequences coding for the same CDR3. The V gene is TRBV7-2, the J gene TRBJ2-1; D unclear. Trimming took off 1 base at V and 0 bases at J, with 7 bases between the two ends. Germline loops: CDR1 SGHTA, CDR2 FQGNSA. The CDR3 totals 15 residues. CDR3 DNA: TGTGCCAGCAGCTTAGAGGCGGTCTCCTACAATGAGCAGTTCTTC. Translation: CASSLEAVSYNEQFF.

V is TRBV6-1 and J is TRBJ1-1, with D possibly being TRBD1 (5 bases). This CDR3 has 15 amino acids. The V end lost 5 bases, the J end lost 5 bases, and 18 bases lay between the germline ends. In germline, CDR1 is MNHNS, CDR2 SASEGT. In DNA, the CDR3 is TGTGCCAGCAGTAAACTTCAGGGAATGGTAACTGAAGCTTTCTTT. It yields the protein CASSKLQGMVTEAFF.

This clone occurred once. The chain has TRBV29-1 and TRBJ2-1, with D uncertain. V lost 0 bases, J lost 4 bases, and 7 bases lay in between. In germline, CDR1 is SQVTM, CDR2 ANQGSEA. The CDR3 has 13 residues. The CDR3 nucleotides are TGCAGCGTTGAAGAGGAGTTTTACAATGAGCAGTTCTTC. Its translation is CSVEEEFYNEQFF.

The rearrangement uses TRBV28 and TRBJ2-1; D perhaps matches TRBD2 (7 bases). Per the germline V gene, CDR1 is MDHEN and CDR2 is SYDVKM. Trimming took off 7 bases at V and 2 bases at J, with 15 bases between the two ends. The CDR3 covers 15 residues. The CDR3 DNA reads TGTGCCAGCACCTTCGGCGGGGGCCCCTACAATGAGCAGTTCTTC. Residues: CASTFGGGPYNEQFF.

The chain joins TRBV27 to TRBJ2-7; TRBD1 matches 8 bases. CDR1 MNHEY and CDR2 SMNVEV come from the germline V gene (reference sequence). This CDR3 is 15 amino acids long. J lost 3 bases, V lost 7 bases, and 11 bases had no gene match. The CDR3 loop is CASTRSGTGNYEQYF. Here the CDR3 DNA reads TGTGCCAGCACCCGATCCGGGACAGGAAACTACGAGCAGTACTTC.